Sequencing of this TCR beta chain was carried out in a study of early T cells in non-severe SARS-CoV-2 infection (dated by TCRdb to about 2021). For the study in its entirety: TCR sequencing used bulk RNA from unsorted whole blood, so alpha and beta chains could not be paired. Study-wide conclusions, independent of this receptor: VDJdb matching was skewed toward anti-spike CD8 responses and likely underestimated virus-specific expansions by missing private and CD4 specificities.

The CDR3, cysteine through phenylalanine, is 14 amino acids long. Only the CDR3 part of the read is kept: 42 bases, read in frame from the first base. CDR1 and CDR2 are read off the germline V gene as SGHVS and FNYEAQ. The V and J ends are trimmed by 5 bases and 8 bases, leaving 16 bases between them. A case-control design nested within a healthcare worker cohort in London, UK, was used, with weekly nasopharyngeal swab PCR tests and blood sampling performed. Healthcare workers were enrolled in the week of the UK lockdown, from 23 to 31 March 2020, and were followed every week for up to 16 weeks. Library construction relied on 5' RACE. The reads were generated on a NextSeq 500. The TCR library protocol attached unique molecular identifiers to individual cDNA molecules to correct for sequencing error and PCR bias. Sequencing covered both TCR alpha and beta chains, and within each sample the abundances of alpha and beta sequences were tightly co-correlated. In the paper's pipeline: Decombinator V4 was used to perform V gene, J gene and CDR3 annotation of TCR sequences. TCRs were defined as expanded if a significant change between any two time points was detected under a Poisson model with p below 0.0001. TCR abundances were normalised to the total number of TCRs sequenced per sample and were expressed as counts per million. MAIT TCRs were defined by TRAV1-2 paired with TRAJ12, TRAJ20 or TRAJ33, and iNKT TCRs by TRAV10 paired with TRAJ18. VDJdb, accessed on 1 November 2021, was searched for TCRs annotated for CMV, EBV and SARS-CoV-2, and TCRs annotated for more than one antigen were excluded. TCRdb passed the public sequencing reads through fastp at Q25 and MiXCR, retaining productive beta sequences. CDR3 protein sequences are deduplicated, and each keeps its most common genes and DNA. Clone size and V and J calls follow TCRdb, not the original study. The sample table holds 80,000 to 95,000 distinct CDR3 sequences, of which approximately 13% were seen once. The top ten hold under 8% of the sample.

This clonotype was observed a few times. Its antigen is still unknown. Base qualities are not provided; no much larger clone lies one nucleotide away. Sequenced material: whole blood. This chain is built from TRBV7-6 and TRBJ2-1; the D region possibly corresponds to TRBD2 (5 bases align). The sequence was collected from an adult who was a healthcare worker with PCR-confirmed SARS-CoV-2 infection or an uninfected control (not recorded which). Here the CDR3 is given as CASSPISDRDEQFF. The DNA sequence is TGTGCCAGCAGCCCGATTAGCGATAGGGATGAGCAGTTCTTC.